A selection of T cell receptor beta chains follows, all from one sample in a study of blood T cells in healthy people across ages. Via MiXCR, TCRdb re-called the 5' RACE reads, giving one row per CDR3 protein. The sample has 850,000 or so distinct CDR3 sequences, more than 25% seen once; the top ten hold roughly 17%. Sequenced: blood. The receptors shown here come from a woman of 80 years or more in good health. Both conserved end residues are part of each CDR3. Fields, in order: CDR3 protein, CDR3 DNA, V gene, D gene, J gene, clone size. The D gene is left open where the match is weak. The size entry is marked missing in some rows and otherwise reads once, few, many or a size class.

CASRADRLNTEAFF,TGTGCCAGCCGAGCGGACAGGTTGAACACTGAAGCTTTCTTT,TRBV27,TRBD1,TRBJ1-1,NA
CASSRIPGANVLTF,TGTGCCAGCAGTAGGATCCCGGGGGCCAACGTCCTGACTTTC,TRBV27,NA,TRBJ2-6,many
CASRSGGLTYNEQYF,TGTGCCAGTCGGTCCGGGGGGCTAACCTACAATGAGCAGTACTTC,TRBV19,NA,TRBJ2-7,few
CASSLGQGGTEAFF,TGTGCCAGCAGTTTGGGACAGGGAGGCACTGAAGCTTTCTTT,TRBV12-3/TRBV12-4,TRBD1,TRBJ1-1,many
CASSYTSPRSQIQETQYF,TGTGCCAGCAGTTACACCTCACCTCGGAGCCAAATACAAGAGACCCAGTACTTC,TRBV6-2/TRBV6-3,NA,TRBJ2-5,few
CASSRPALGTSAYEQYF,TGTGCCAGCAGCCGCCCCGCCCTCGGGACTAGCGCCTACGAGCAGTACTTC,TRBV7-2,TRBD2,TRBJ2-7,many
CASLPMASQARYGYTF,TGTGCCAGCCTTCCCATGGCCTCGCAGGCCCGATATGGCTACACCTTC,TRBV6-6,NA,TRBJ1-2,many
CASSLDPGFRNTIYF,TGCGCCAGCAGCTTGGACCCGGGATTCAGAAACACCATATATTTT,TRBV5-1,NA,TRBJ1-3,NA
CASSLDGKGGETQYF,TGTGCCAGCAGCTTAGACGGGAAAGGGGGAGAGACCCAGTACTTC,TRBV7-7,NA,TRBJ2-5,NA
CSARRQPRDTEAFF,TGCAGTGCTAGAAGACAGCCCCGGGACACTGAAGCTTTCTTT,TRBV20-1,NA,TRBJ1-1,NA
CKPGGGSSDTQYF,TGCAAGCCGGGCGGGGGATCGTCAGATACGCAGTATTTT,TRBV20-1,TRBD2,TRBJ2-3,NA
CASSPGWGVGNTEAFF,TGTGCCAGCAGTCCGGGCTGGGGGGTGGGGAACACTGAAGCTTTCTTT,TRBV12-3/TRBV12-4,NA,TRBJ1-1,few
CASSPTGTALQETQYF,TGTGCCAGCAGCCCCACCGGGACAGCCTTACAAGAGACCCAGTACTTC,TRBV9,TRBD1,TRBJ2-5,many
CASSQDYRGYPGETQYF,TGTGCCAGCAGCCAAGATTATCGGGGGTACCCGGGGGAGACCCAGTACTTC,TRBV14,NA,TRBJ2-5,few
CASSLKTGSYEQYF,TGTGCCAGCAGCTTAAAGACGGGCTCCTACGAGCAGTACTTC,TRBV7-2,NA,TRBJ2-7,many
CAISEIDTQYF,TGTGCCATCAGTGAGATAGATACGCAGTATTTT,TRBV10-3,NA,TRBJ2-3,many